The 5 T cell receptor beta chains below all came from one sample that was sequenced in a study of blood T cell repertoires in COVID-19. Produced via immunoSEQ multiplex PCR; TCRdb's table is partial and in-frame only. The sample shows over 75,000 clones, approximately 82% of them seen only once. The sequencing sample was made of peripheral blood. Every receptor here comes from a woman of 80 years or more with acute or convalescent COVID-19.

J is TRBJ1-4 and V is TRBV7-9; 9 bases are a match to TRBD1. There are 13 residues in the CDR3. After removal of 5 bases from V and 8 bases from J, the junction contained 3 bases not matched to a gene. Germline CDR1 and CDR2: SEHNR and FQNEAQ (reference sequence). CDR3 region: CASSPGTGEKLFF. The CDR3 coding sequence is TGTGCCAGCAGCCCTGGGACAGGGGAAAAACTGTTTTTT.

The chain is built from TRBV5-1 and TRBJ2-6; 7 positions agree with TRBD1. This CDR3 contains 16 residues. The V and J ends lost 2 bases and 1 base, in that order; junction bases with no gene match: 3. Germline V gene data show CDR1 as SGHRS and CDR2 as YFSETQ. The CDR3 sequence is CASSFNRGSGANVLTF. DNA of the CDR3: TGCGCCAGCAGCTTTAACAGGGGATCTGGGGCCAACGTCCTGACTTTC.

The CDR3 loop is CAISPQGADTDTQYF. DNA of the CDR3: TGTGCCATTTCGCCTCAGGGGGCCGACACAGATACGCAGTATTTT. The chain has TRBV10-3 and TRBJ2-3; TRBD1 matches at 8 bases. The CDR3 sequence is 15 residues long. V trimming: 9 bases; J trimming: 2 bases; junction bases outside the gene matches: 10. Per germline, CDR1 ENHRY and CDR2 SYGVKD.

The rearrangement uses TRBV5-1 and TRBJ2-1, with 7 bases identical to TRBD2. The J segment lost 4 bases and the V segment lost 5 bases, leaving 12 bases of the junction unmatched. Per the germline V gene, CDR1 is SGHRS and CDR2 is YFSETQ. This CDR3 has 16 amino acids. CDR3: CASRLSPGLSYNEQFF. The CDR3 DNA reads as TGCGCCAGCAGACTCTCTCCGGGACTATCATACAATGAGCAGTTCTTC.

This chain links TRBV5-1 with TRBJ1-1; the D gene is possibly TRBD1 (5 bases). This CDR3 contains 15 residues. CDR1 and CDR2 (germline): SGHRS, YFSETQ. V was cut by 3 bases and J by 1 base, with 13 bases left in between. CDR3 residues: CASSSLTVGNTEAFF. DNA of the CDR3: TGCGCCAGCAGCTCCCTGACAGTAGGGAACACTGAAGCTTTCTTT.